This entry lists 31 T cell receptor beta chains sequenced from one sample in a study of T-cell reconstitution after alpha-beta-depleted transplantation in children. TCRbeta library preparation incorporated unique molecular identifiers. MiXCR, applied by TCRdb to the PCR reads, yields one record per CDR3 protein. The repertoire has about 170,000 distinct CDR3 sequences, approximately 10% of them found once; the top ten carry about 12%. The material was PBMCs, obtained before TCRalphabeta/CD19-depleted stem cell transplant. The receptors here all came from a boy aged 2 to 9 with acute myeloid leukemia, due to receive a stem cell transplant.

The chain recombines TRBV10-1 with TRBJ2-3, with 7 nucleotides matching TRBD1. The CDR3 runs 13 residues. J was trimmed by 10 bases and V by 3 bases; bases with no gene match: 7. The germline CDR1 and CDR2 sequences are WNHNN and SYGVQD (reference sequence). The CDR3 region is CASSEQGMGSQYF. CDR3 sequence (DNA): TGCGCCAGCAGTGAACAGGGGATGGGATCGCAGTATTTT.

Many counts were recorded for this clonotype. The V call is TRBV4-1, the J call TRBJ2-5; D is unresolved. Trimming took off 4 bases at V and 9 bases at J, with 18 bases between the two ends. The CDR3 is 14 amino acids. The germline V gene has CDR1 MGHRA and CDR2 YSYEKL. CDR3 loop: CASSPEIDLRPQYF. CDR3 coding DNA: TGCGCCAGCAGCCCCGAGATAGATCTCAGACCCCAGTACTTC.

This clonotype was detected many times. The chain links TRBV28 to TRBJ1-4; D is uncertain. Germline assignment: CDR1 MDHEN and CDR2 SYDVKM. The CDR3 is 13 residues long. Trimming removed 5 bases at V and 7 bases at J, with 11 bases between. The CDR3 protein is CASSAPSTEKLFF. The CDR3 bases are TGTGCCAGCAGTGCCCCGTCAACTGAAAAACTGTTTTTT.

The gene calls are TRBV18 and TRBJ2-7; D is possibly TRBD1 (6 bases). Trimming removed 4 bases from V and 3 bases from J, with 16 bases in between. Germline-derived CDR1 and CDR2 are KGHSH and LQKENI. The CDR3 contains 15 residues. The CDR3 reads CASSQDRQRLYEQYF. CDR3 in DNA: TGTGCCAGCTCACAGGACAGACAAAGACTCTACGAGCAGTACTTC.

Ten or more counts support this clonotype. The DNA for the CDR3 is TGCAGTGCTACGCCGGTATTGGGTGAAGCTTTCTTT. Amino acid sequence: CSATPVLGEAFF. The J gene is TRBJ1-1, the V gene TRBV20-1; D gene ambiguous. The CDR3 totals 12 residues. V was trimmed by 4 bases and J by 7 bases, leaving 13 bases between them. Germline CDR1 DFQATT, CDR2 SNEGSKA (reference sequence).

This clonotype was seen at least ten times. The J gene is TRBJ2-7, the V gene TRBV7-9; TRBD1 matches at 10 bases. This CDR3 is built from 15 residues. The germline V gene encodes CDR1 SEHNR and CDR2 FQNEAQ (reference sequence). J was trimmed by 3 bases and V by 5 bases; bases with no gene match: 7. DNA of the CDR3: TGTGCCAGCAGCACCCAATGGGACAGGGGCTACGAGCAGTACTTC. This sequence encodes CASSTQWDRGYEQYF. The full variable domain, its missing parts supplied by reference TRBV7-9 and TRBJ2-7, is DTGVSQNPRHKITKRGQNVTFRCDPISEHNRLYWYRQTLGQGPEFLTYFQNEAQLEKSRLLSDRFSAERPKGSFSTLEIQRTEQGDSAMYLCASSTQWDRGYEQYFGPGTRLTVT.

This clonotype showed up many times. CDR3 residues: CASSPPWGRNTEAFF. DNA for the CDR3: TGTGCCAGCAGTCCGCCGTGGGGGAGGAACACTGAAGCTTTCTTT. The chain carries TRBV6-1 and TRBJ1-1, with D tentatively TRBD1 (5 bases). This CDR3 spans 15 amino acids. The germline gives CDR1 MNHNS, CDR2 SASEGT. V was cut by 5 bases and J by 1 base, with 14 bases left in between.

This clonotype has a count of ten or more. The chain uses TRBV7-2 and TRBJ2-7; the D gene is possibly TRBD2 (7 bases). This CDR3 is built from 15 residues. Trimming stripped 5 bases from V and 0 bases from J, with 14 bases between. The germline V gene has CDR1 SGHTA and CDR2 FQGNSA. CDR3 bases: TGTGCCAGCAGCCGAGGGGGGGGGTCCTCCTACGAGCAGTACTTC. Translated: CASSRGGGSSYEQYF.

This clonotype was counted many times. V and J are TRBV20-1 and TRBJ1-2, with D possibly TRBD1 on 5 matching bases. The CDR3 extends over 13 amino acids. V was shortened by 4 bases and J by 2 bases, with 11 bases between the two germline ends. CDR1 and CDR2 (germline): DFQATT, SNEGSKA (reference sequence). This CDR3 reads CSATKDSNYGYTF. The CDR3 bases are TGCAGTGCTACGAAAGACAGCAACTATGGCTACACCTTC.

The genes are TRBV18 and TRBJ2-3; TRBD2 agrees at 7 bases. The germline V gene encodes CDR1 KGHSH and CDR2 LQKENI. This CDR3 has 16 amino acids. V shed 1 base, J shed 1 base, and the junction held 5 bases outside the gene matches. As DNA, the CDR3 is TGTGCCAGCTCACCACAGCAACGGGGGGGCACAGATACGCAGTATTTT. It codes for CASSPQQRGGTDTQYF. The full variable domain, with the rest looked up from reference TRBV18 and TRBJ2-3, is NAGVMQNPRHLVRRRGQEARLRCSPMKGHSHVYWYRQLPEEGLKFMVYLQKENIIDESGMPKERFSAEFPKEGPSILRIQQVVRGDSAAYFCASSPQQRGGTDTQYFGPGTRLTVL.

There are many counts of this clonotype. The chain links TRBV6-1 to TRBJ1-2; possibly TRBD1 for D (5 bases). This CDR3 comprises 14 residues. V shed 0 bases and J shed 2 bases, with 7 bases lying between them. Germline V gene data show CDR1 as MNHNS and CDR2 as SASEGT. DNA for the CDR3: TGTGCCAGCAGTGAAGCCGGGGGGAACTATGGCTACACCTTC. As protein: CASSEAGGNYGYTF.

The table lists this clonotype with many counts. CDR3 nucleotide sequence: TGTGCCATCAGTGCCGGGACAGGGGGTTACAATGAGCAGTTCTTC. It codes for CAISAGTGGYNEQFF. The V gene is TRBV10-3, the J gene TRBJ2-1; 11 bases match TRBD1. Germline V gene data show CDR1 as ENHRY and CDR2 as SYGVKD. J gave up 4 bases and V 4 bases, and 3 bases lay outside the gene matches. There are 15 residues in the CDR3.

This clonotype was observed at least ten times. The chain uses TRBV5-1 and TRBJ1-6, with 11 bases matching TRBD1. This CDR3 spans 16 amino acids. Germline V gene data show CDR1 as SGHRS and CDR2 as YFSETQ. V lost 1 base, J lost 5 bases, and 2 bases stayed unmatched. CDR3 sequence (DNA): TGCGCCAGCAGCTTGTGGGGACAGGGGGATAATTCACCCCTCCACTTT. This gives the protein CASSLWGQGDNSPLHF. Filled out from reference TRBV5-1 and TRBJ1-6, the complete variable domain reads KAGVTQTPRYLIKTRGQQVTLSCSPISGHRSVSWYQQTPGQGLQFLFEYFSETQRNKGNFPGRFSGRQFSNSRSEMNVSTLELGDSALYLCASSLWGQGDNSPLHFGNGTRLTVT.

Ten or more counts support this clonotype. This chain joins TRBV15 and TRBJ2-6; D possibly corresponds to TRBD2 (6 bases). This CDR3 comprises 15 residues. From germline, CDR1 is LNHNV and CDR2 YYDKDF (reference sequence). With 1 base removed from V and 3 bases from J, the gap between germline ends came to 7 bases. CDR3 DNA: TGTGCCACCAGCAGAGCGGAGGGTGGGGCCAACGTCCTGACTTTC. As protein: CATSRAEGGANVLTF.

On this clonotype itself: This could be a read error, since a much larger clone is one nucleotide away. The V call is TRBV12-3 or TRBV12-4, the J call TRBJ2-2; D is perhaps TRBD2 (7 bases). This CDR3 is built from 18 residues. CDR3 in DNA: TGTGCCATCAGTTTAGATTGGAGGGGGGGACATTACACCGGGGAGCTGTTTTTT. This gives the protein CAISLDWRGGHYTGELFF.

This clonotype was found many times. V and J are TRBV5-1 and TRBJ2-1; TRBD1 or TRBD2 may be the D gene (5 bases each). From germline, CDR1 is SGHRS and CDR2 YFSETQ. The CDR3 extends over 15 amino acids. V was trimmed by 3 bases and J by 2 bases, leaving 12 bases between them. CDR3 coding DNA: TGCGCCAGCAGCTGGGGGACGCAGACCTACAATGAGCAGTTCTTC. Its protein is CASSWGTQTYNEQFF.

This clonotype was recorded at least ten times. J is TRBJ2-3 and V is TRBV7-9; D unclear. CDR3 size: 12 residues. Germline CDR1 reads SEHNR; CDR2 reads FQNEAQ (reference sequence). With 1 base removed from V and 3 bases from J, the gap between germline ends came to 2 bases. CDR3 region: CASSLGTDTQYF. In nucleotides, the CDR3 is TGTGCCAGCAGCTTAGGAACAGATACGCAGTATTTT. Full variable domain (rest looked up from reference TRBV7-9 and TRBJ2-3): DTGVSQNPRHKITKRGQNVTFRCDPISEHNRLYWYRQTLGQGPEFLTYFQNEAQLEKSRLLSDRFSAERPKGSFSTLEIQRTEQGDSAMYLCASSLGTDTQYFGPGTRLTVL.

This clonotype was recorded many times. The V gene is TRBV7-8, the J gene TRBJ2-2, with D uncertain. Trimming left V 1 base short and J 8 bases short, with 11 bases between. The CDR3 length is 14 residues. The germline CDR1 and CDR2 sequences are SGHVS and FQNEAQ. The CDR3 loop reads CASSLGRRGGELFF. As DNA, the CDR3 is TGTGCCAGCAGCTTAGGCCGAAGAGGTGGGGAGCTGTTTTTT.

This clonotype was counted many times. The CDR3 nucleotides are TGTGCCACCAGCGGAGCGGTCTCCTACAATGAGCAGTTCTTC. Residues: CATSGAVSYNEQFF. The chain uses TRBV15 and TRBJ2-1, with D possibly matching TRBD2 (5 bases). The CDR3 covers 14 residues. V was trimmed by 5 bases and J by 0 bases, leaving 8 bases between them. Germline V CDR1 and CDR2: LNHNV, YYDKDF (reference sequence).

This clonotype was seen ten or more times. The chain combines TRBV20-1 with TRBJ2-2; no firm D call. CDR3 size: 17 residues. V gave up 3 bases and J gave up 0 bases, with 17 bases separating them. Germline CDR1 is DFQATT and CDR2 is SNEGSKA (reference sequence). CDR3 region: CSARVPPPGSNTGELFF. CDR3 in DNA: TGCAGTGCTAGGGTCCCCCCCCCAGGATCGAACACCGGGGAGCTGTTTTTT.

This clonotype was counted many times. This rearrangement joins TRBV27 to TRBJ1-5; possible D gene TRBD1, 6 bases. Germline values: CDR1 MNHEY, CDR2 SMNVEV (reference sequence). With 6 bases removed from V and 4 bases from J, the gap between germline ends came to 25 bases. The CDR3 is made up of 18 amino acids. CDR3 DNA: TGTGCCAGCAGCCCCAGGGGAGGGGAAGGACGGAGGAATCAGCCCCAGCATTTT. This sequence encodes CASSPRGGEGRRNQPQHF.

This clonotype was seen at least ten times. V gene TRBV11-2 combines with J gene TRBJ1-1, with D unresolved. This CDR3 region has 13 residues. V was pared by 1 base and J by 7 bases, with 10 bases between. Per germline, CDR1 SGHAT and CDR2 FQNNGV. CDR3 nucleotide sequence: TGTGCCAGCAGCTTAGTGGTTCAGGATGAAGCTTTCTTT. Encoded protein: CASSLVVQDEAFF.

This clonotype was counted ten times or more. The V call is TRBV7-2, the J call TRBJ2-1; 9 bases agree with TRBD2. V shed 4 bases, J shed 3 bases, and the junction held 4 bases outside the gene matches. Germline lookup yields CDR1 SGHTA and CDR2 FQGNSA. The CDR3 spans 15 residues. CDR3 amino acids: CASSSRGGGYNEQFF. CDR3 nucleotide sequence: TGTGCCAGCAGCTCGCGGGGGGGCGGCTACAATGAGCAGTTCTTC.

This clonotype was observed at least ten times. This chain connects TRBV12-5 to TRBJ1-1, with D possibly TRBD1 on 5 matching bases. Germline CDR1 and CDR2: LGHNT and FRNRAP. The CDR3 is 13 residues long. V gave up 4 bases and J gave up 4 bases, with 10 bases separating them. The DNA for the CDR3 is TGTGCTAGTGGTTGGGCAGGGACCACTGAAGCTTTCTTT. The encoded protein is CASGWAGTTEAFF.

This clonotype occurred many times. This chain joins TRBV5-1 and TRBJ2-1; D possibly uses TRBD1 or TRBD2 (5 bases each). The CDR3 has 17 residues. Germline V gene data show CDR1 as SGHRS and CDR2 as YFSETQ. Trimming left V 2 bases short and J 6 bases short, with 21 bases between. For the CDR3, the DNA is TGCGCCAGCAGCTTTCCCCGGGACGAACCCTCTCCCAATGAGCAGTTCTTC. It is translated as CASSFPRDEPSPNEQFF.

This clonotype came up many times. The gene calls are TRBV29-1 and TRBJ1-2; D unresolved. The CDR3 has 13 amino acids. Trimming took off 2 bases at V and 5 bases at J, with 12 bases between the two ends. Germline values: CDR1 SQVTM, CDR2 ANQGSEA. CDR3 DNA sequence: TGCAGCGTTGAATCACGGGTTTCTTATGGCTACACCTTC. It codes for CSVESRVSYGYTF.

This clonotype showed up many times. The chain uses TRBV2 and TRBJ1-5; D is ambiguous. CDR1 and CDR2 from the germline V gene are SNHLY and FYNNEI. The V and J ends lost 2 bases and 1 base respectively, with 9 bases between them. This CDR3 has 15 residues. This CDR3 reads CASSESVSSNQPQHF. The CDR3 nucleotides are TGTGCCAGCAGTGAATCAGTATCCAGCAATCAGCCCCAGCATTTT.

This clonotype was counted ten times or more. The rearrangement joins TRBV4-1 to TRBJ2-5, with D unclear. Germline-derived CDR1 and CDR2 are MGHRA and YSYEKL. The CDR3 consists of 13 residues. V was trimmed by 4 bases and J by 4 bases, leaving 10 bases between them. The CDR3 sequence is CASSPNLPETQYF. The CDR3 DNA sequence: TGCGCCAGCAGCCCAAACCTGCCAGAGACCCAGTACTTC.

This clonotype was detected many times. The chain couples TRBV6-1 to TRBJ1-1; 8 nucleotides agree with TRBD1. V dropped 8 bases and J dropped 4; count of bases not matched to a gene: 9. Per germline, CDR1 MNHNS and CDR2 SASEGT. The CDR3 is 14 residues long. The CDR3 protein is CASRGQGEVTEAFF. The CDR3 nucleotides are TGTGCCAGCCGAGGACAGGGAGAGGTCACTGAAGCTTTCTTT.

On this clonotype itself: A much larger clone is a single base away; this may be a read error. A read error is likely, as this CDR3 ends without the conserved phenylalanine or tryptophan. The chain uses TRBV3-1 and TRBJ2-1; D unresolved. The CDR3 contains 11 residues. The germline V and J ends were trimmed by 1 base and 13 bases, with 8 bases remaining between them. Germline values: CDR1 LGHDT, CDR2 YNNKEL (reference sequence). The CDR3 loop reads CASSQGLDQFL. CDR3 nucleotides: TGTGCCAGCAGCCAAGGACTGGACCAGTTCCTC.

Here the CDR3 DNA reads TGTGCCAGCTCACAAAGCTTGGGTGAACTGTTTTTT. As protein: CASSQSLGELFF. The chain uses TRBV18 and TRBJ1-4; D is ambiguous. Germline CDR1 reads KGHSH; CDR2 reads LQKENI. The CDR3 consists of 12 residues. V lost 4 bases and J lost 12, with 12 bases in between.